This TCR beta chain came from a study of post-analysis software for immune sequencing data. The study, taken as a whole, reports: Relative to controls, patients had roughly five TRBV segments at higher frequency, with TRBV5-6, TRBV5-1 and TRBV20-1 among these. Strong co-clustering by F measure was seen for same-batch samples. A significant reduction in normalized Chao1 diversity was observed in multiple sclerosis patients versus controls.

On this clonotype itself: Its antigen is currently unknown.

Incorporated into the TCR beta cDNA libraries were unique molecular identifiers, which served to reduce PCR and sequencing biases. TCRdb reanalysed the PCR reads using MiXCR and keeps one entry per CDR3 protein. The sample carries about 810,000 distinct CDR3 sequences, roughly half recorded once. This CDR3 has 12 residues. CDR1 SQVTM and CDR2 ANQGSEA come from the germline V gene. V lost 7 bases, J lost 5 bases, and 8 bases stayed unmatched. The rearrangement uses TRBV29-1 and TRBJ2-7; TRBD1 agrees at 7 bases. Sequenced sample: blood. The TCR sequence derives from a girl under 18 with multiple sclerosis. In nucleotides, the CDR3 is TGCAGCGGAGGGGGCCTGCGGAACGAGCAGTACTTC. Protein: CSGGGLRNEQYF.